These 26 T cell receptor beta chains were all obtained from the same sample, sequenced in a study of CD8 T cells in ankylosing spondylitis. TCRdb passed the 5' RACE reads through MiXCR, listing each CDR3 protein once. The sample holds roughly 470,000 distinct CDR3 sequences, roughly 25% seen once. Study results and limitations: The study identified a TCR beta motif of several highly homologous variants that appeared characteristic of ankylosing spondylitis blood.

These receptors have no identified antigens. The specimen sequenced was blood, either unsorted or a sorted T cell fraction (not recorded which). These TCRs come from a male donor with ankylosing spondylitis.

The chain joins TRBV12-5 to TRBJ2-5; D ambiguous. This CDR3 spans 15 amino acids. From germline, CDR1 is LGHNT and CDR2 FRNRAP. V lost 8 bases, J lost 1 base, and 17 bases lay in between. The CDR3 nucleotides read TGTGCTAGTACCAAAGCGTGGCAGAGCCAAGAGACCCAGTACTTC. Translation: CASTKAWQSQETQYF.

This clonotype came up once. The CDR3 nucleotides read TGCGCCAGCAGCTTAAAGGGTGAATCCTACGAGCAGTACTTC. Protein product: CASSLKGESYEQYF. The chain is built from TRBV5-1 and TRBJ2-7; D gene ambiguous. Germline values: CDR1 SGHRS, CDR2 YFSETQ. CDR3 length equals 14 residues. Trimming removed 2 bases from V and 1 base from J, with 10 bases in between.

This CDR3 is CASSFGRKGTEAFF. CDR3 coding DNA: TGTGCCAGCAGTTTTGGCAGAAAGGGCACTGAAGCTTTCTTT. The chain links TRBV28 to TRBJ1-1, with D hard to call. Trimming removed 3 bases at V and 4 bases at J, with 12 bases between. This CDR3 is 14 amino acids long. Germline CDR1 is MDHEN and CDR2 is SYDVKM. The variable domain in full, completed from reference TRBV28 and TRBJ1-1, reads DVKVTQSSRYLVKRTGEKVFLECVQDMDHENMFWYRQDPGLGLRLIYFSYDVKMKEKGDIPEGYSVSREKKERFSLILESASTNQTSMYLCASSFGRKGTEAFFGQGTRLTVV.

V gene TRBV20-1 combines with J gene TRBJ1-3, with D maybe TRBD1 (5 bases). From germline, CDR1 is DFQATT and CDR2 SNEGSKA (reference sequence). CDR3 length: 14 amino acids. With 0 bases removed from V and 3 bases from J, the gap between germline ends came to 9 bases. Here the CDR3 reads CSARDQGSGNTIYF. The CDR3 bases are TGCAGTGCTAGAGACCAGGGTAGTGGAAACACCATATATTTT.

The rearrangement uses TRBV6-1 and TRBJ2-7; no clear D. V lost 6 bases, J lost 2 bases, and 8 bases lay in between. This CDR3 has 12 amino acids. Germline V gene lookup returns CDR1 MNHNS and CDR2 SASEGT. CDR3 DNA sequence: TGTGCCAGCAGGGGGAAGGCCTACGAGCAGTACGTC. Amino acid sequence: CASRGKAYEQYV.

CDR3 protein: CASSYSASGLGLAGVLLYEQYV. As DNA, the CDR3 is TGTGCCAGCAGTTACTCAGCAAGCGGCCTAGGACTAGCGGGAGTCCTACTCTACGAGCAGTACGTC. The chain employs TRBV6-2 or TRBV6-3 and TRBJ2-7, with TRBD2 matching 13 bases. V was pared by 0 bases and J by 3 bases, with 20 bases of the junction left unmatched. Germline CDR1 is MNHEY and CDR2 is SVGEGT. There are 22 residues in the CDR3.

This rearrangement joins TRBV20-1 to TRBJ1-1; D is uncertain. This CDR3 is built from 15 residues. The V gene lost 4 bases and the J gene lost 0 bases, with 15 bases spanning the gap. In germline, CDR1 is DFQATT, CDR2 SNEGSKA (reference sequence). In nucleotides, the CDR3 is TGCAGTGCTACCTACCCGGACGGAATGAACACTGAAGCTTTCTTT. Amino acids: CSATYPDGMNTEAFF.

This clonotype came up a few times. The chain has TRBV19 and TRBJ2-3, with unresolved D. The V gene lost 3 bases and the J gene lost 7 bases, with 14 bases spanning the gap. This CDR3 spans 14 amino acids. Per the germline V gene, CDR1 is LNHDA and CDR2 is SQIVND (reference sequence). The CDR3 spells CASSMSKTGYTQYF. CDR3 bases: TGTGCCAGTAGTATGTCTAAGACTGGATATACGCAGTATTTT.

This clonotype was detected a few times. The chain recombines TRBV7-9 with TRBJ2-7; TRBD2 matches 8 bases. Unmatched junction bases numbered 15, after V lost 6 bases and J lost 2 bases. The CDR3 length is 17 residues. CDR1 and CDR2 (germline): SEHNR, FQNEAQ (reference sequence). The CDR3 nucleotides are TGTGCCAGCAGTCACCCCCAGGCAGCGGGAGCCACCTACGAGCAGTACTTC. Amino acids: CASSHPQAAGATYEQYF.

This clonotype was counted between two and nine times. V is TRBV7-9 and J is TRBJ1-6; D is unresolved. Looked up from germline, CDR1 is SEHNR and CDR2 is FQNEAQ (reference sequence). Trimming took 1 base from V and 7 from J, leaving 11 bases between them. The CDR3 length is 15 residues. CDR3 protein: CASSLGPLENSPLHF. CDR3 bases: TGTGCCAGCAGCTTAGGACCGCTAGAGAATTCACCCCTCCACTTT.

This clonotype has only a few counts. The chain has TRBV18 and TRBJ1-6, with unresolved D. V dropped 5 bases and J dropped 6 bases, with 14 bases sitting between them. The germline gives CDR1 KGHSH, CDR2 LQKENI. CDR3 length equals 15 residues. The CDR3 region has the DNA TGTGCCAGCTCAGAATCGCGAGGACCTAATTCACCCCTCCACTTT. This encodes CASSESRGPNSPLHF.

There are many counts of this clonotype. The rearrangement uses TRBV20-1 and TRBJ1-2, with 7 bases that match TRBD1. Trimming removed 3 bases from V and 6 bases from J; junction bases left unmatched: 13. The germline CDR1 and CDR2 sequences are DFQATT and SNEGSKA (reference sequence). The CDR3 loop spans 15 amino acids. The CDR3 loop reads CSARDRDSVRHGYTF. In DNA, the CDR3 is TGCAGTGCTAGGGACCGGGACAGCGTCCGACATGGCTACACCTTC.

The chain joins TRBV21-1 to TRBJ2-1; the DNA was not used to check the table's D call, TRBD1. TRBV21-1 is shown as a pseudogene. This CDR3 comprises 16 residues. CDR3 sequence reads: CASSSRLGGFDNEQFF. The CDR3 region has the DNA TGTGCCAGCAGCAGCCGTTTAGGGGGGTTTGATAATGAGCAGTTCTTC.

This clonotype has only a few counts. The chain has TRBV5-1 and TRBJ2-3; D ambiguous. The CDR3 extends over 19 amino acids. Trimming cost V 1 base and J 2 bases, with 23 bases left between them. CDR1 SGHRS and CDR2 YFSETQ come from the germline V gene. The CDR3 protein is CASSLLAVPAVPNTDTQYF. The CDR3 nucleotides read TGCGCCAGCAGCTTGCTTGCGGTTCCAGCCGTACCAAACACAGATACGCAGTATTTT.

The J gene is TRBJ2-7, the V gene TRBV7-2; TRBD1 or TRBD2 may be the D gene (6 bases each). V was clipped by 2 bases and J by 0 bases, with 17 bases between them. Germline CDR1 reads SGHTA; CDR2 reads FQGNSA. This CDR3 is 17 amino acids long. The CDR3 DNA is TGTGCCAGCAGCTTAAGGGGGGCGGCAGGGGACTCCTACGAGCAGTACTTC. Its translation: CASSLRGAAGDSYEQYF.

This clonotype was recorded at least ten times. The chain has TRBV7-2 and TRBJ1-2; D gene uncertain. This CDR3 spans 13 amino acids. The V end was cut by 5 bases, the J end by 2 bases, with 9 bases between. CDR1 SGHTA and CDR2 FQGNSA come from the germline V gene. CDR3 protein: CASSPTSNYGYTF. For the CDR3, the DNA is TGTGCCAGCAGCCCGACGTCGAACTATGGCTACACCTTC. Supplemented by reference TRBV7-2 and TRBJ1-2, the full variable domain reads GAGVSQSPSNKVTEKGKDVELRCDPISGHTALYWYRQSLGQGLEFLIYFQGNSAPDKSGLPSDRFSAERTGGSVSTLTIQRTQQEDSAVYLCASSPTSNYGYTFGSGTRLTVV.

This clonotype was recorded a few times. The chain recombines TRBV3-1 with TRBJ1-1; no definite D call. CDR1 and CDR2 from the germline V gene are LGHDT and YNNKEL (reference sequence). This CDR3 has 14 residues. The V end was cut by 2 bases, the J end by 1 base, with 8 bases between. This CDR3 reads CASSQWPPNTEAFF. In DNA, the CDR3 is TGTGCCAGCAGCCAATGGCCCCCGAACACTGAAGCTTTCTTT.

This chain links TRBV25-1 with TRBJ1-1, with a weak D call TRBD1 (5 bases). The length of the CDR3 is 16 residues. Trimming shortened V by 6 bases and J by 1 base, and 18 bases separated the two germline ends. Germline CDR1 and CDR2: MGHDK and SYGVNS. This CDR3 reads CASRPPLGQGNTEAFF. The CDR3 nucleotides read TGTGCCAGCAGGCCCCCCCTGGGGCAGGGGAACACTGAAGCTTTCTTT.

This clonotype has more than one count but fewer than ten. This rearrangement joins TRBV24-1 to TRBJ2-1; D may match TRBD1 or TRBD2 (5 bases each). This CDR3 has 15 amino acids. The V gene lost 10 bases and the J gene lost 6 bases, with 21 bases spanning the gap. CDR1 is KGHDR, CDR2 SFDVKD, per germline. In DNA form, the CDR3 reads TGTGCCACTAGTAAGAGGACTGCAGGGACCAATGAGCAGTTCTTC. Amino acids: CATSKRTAGTNEQFF.

This clonotype was counted only a few times. The gene calls are TRBV12-3 or TRBV12-4 and TRBJ2-1; TRBD2 matches 13 bases. V was clipped by 2 bases and J by 6 bases; unmatched bases: 7. The CDR3 consists of 17 residues. The CDR3 region is CASSLSKLAGGGNEQFF. Here the CDR3 DNA reads TGTGCCAGCAGTTTATCTAAACTAGCGGGAGGGGGCAATGAGCAGTTCTTC.

The rearrangement joins TRBV5-1 to TRBJ2-1; 9 nucleotides match TRBD2. With 4 bases clipped from V and 5 bases from J, the junction kept 7 bases outside the gene matches. Germline-derived CDR1 and CDR2 are SGHRS and YFSETQ. The CDR3 consists of 15 residues. CDR3 protein: CASSPPSGVNNEQFF. The DNA of the CDR3 is TGCGCCAGCAGCCCCCCTAGCGGGGTGAACAATGAGCAGTTCTTC. Full variable domain (remainder filled in from reference TRBV5-1 and TRBJ2-1): KAGVTQTPRYLIKTRGQQVTLSCSPISGHRSVSWYQQTPGQGLQFLFEYFSETQRNKGNFPGRFSGRQFSNSRSEMNVSTLELGDSALYLCASSPPSGVNNEQFFGPGTRLTVL.

V gene TRBV12-3 or TRBV12-4 combines with J gene TRBJ1-5; unclear D gene. The CDR3 is made up of 13 amino acids. The V and J ends lost 6 bases and 7 bases respectively, with 13 bases between them. The CDR3 loop reads CASRRSRTQPQHF. CDR3 nucleotide sequence: TGTGCCAGCAGGAGGTCCAGGACCCAGCCCCAGCATTTT.

This rearrangement joins TRBV7-2 to TRBJ2-2; D possibly uses TRBD1 or TRBD2 (5 bases each). Trimming removed 1 base from V and 5 bases from J, with 17 bases in between. The CDR3 totals 17 residues. The germline gives CDR1 SGHTA, CDR2 FQGNSA. This chain's CDR3 is CASSLVHTGRETGELFF. The CDR3 DNA reads as TGTGCCAGCAGCTTAGTTCACACAGGACGGGAAACCGGGGAGCTGTTTTTT.

This clonotype was recorded a few times. CDR3 residues: CASSLRGSAEAFF. CDR3 sequence (DNA): TGTGCCAGCAGTTTGCGGGGAAGCGCGGAAGCTTTCTTT. The chain combines TRBV12-3 or TRBV12-4 with TRBJ1-1; D ambiguous. Trimming removed 3 bases from V and 8 bases from J, with 13 bases in between. The CDR3 sequence is 13 residues long.

V and J are TRBV6-5 and TRBJ1-3; no reliable D call. V was shortened by 2 bases and J by 4 bases, with 9 bases between the two germline ends. CDR3 size: 14 residues. The V gene's germline CDR1 is MNHEY and CDR2 SVGAGI. The CDR3 region has the DNA TGTGCCAGCAGTTACGAGGGAGCCGGAAACACCATATATTTT. It encodes CASSYEGAGNTIYF.

This clonotype was picked up a small number of times. The rearrangement joins TRBV5-6 to TRBJ1-2; no reliable D call. The CDR3 covers 14 residues. Deletions cut 0 bases from V and 7 bases from J, with 13 bases between. Germline V CDR1 and CDR2: SGHDT, YYEEEE. CDR3 in amino acids: CASSLEGTGAGYTF. The CDR3 DNA reads as TGTGCCAGCAGCTTGGAGGGCACGGGTGCTGGCTACACCTTC.